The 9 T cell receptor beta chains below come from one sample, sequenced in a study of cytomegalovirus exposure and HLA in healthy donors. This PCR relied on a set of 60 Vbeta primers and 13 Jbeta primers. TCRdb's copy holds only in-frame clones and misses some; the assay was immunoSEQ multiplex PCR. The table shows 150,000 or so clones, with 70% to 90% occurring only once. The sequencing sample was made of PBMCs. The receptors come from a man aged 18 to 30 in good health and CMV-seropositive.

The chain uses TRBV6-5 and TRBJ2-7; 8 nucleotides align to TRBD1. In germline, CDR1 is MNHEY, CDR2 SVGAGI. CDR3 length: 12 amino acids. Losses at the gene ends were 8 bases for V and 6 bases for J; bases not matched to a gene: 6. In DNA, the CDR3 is TGTGCCAGCGGGACAGGCTTAACCGAGCAGTACTTC. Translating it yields CASGTGLTEQYF.

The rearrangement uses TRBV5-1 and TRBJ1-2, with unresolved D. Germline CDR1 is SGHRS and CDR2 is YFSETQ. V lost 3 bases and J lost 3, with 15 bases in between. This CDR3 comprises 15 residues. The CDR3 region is CASSSSGRPDYGYTF. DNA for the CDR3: TGCGCCAGCAGCTCCAGCGGACGGCCAGACTATGGCTACACCTTC.

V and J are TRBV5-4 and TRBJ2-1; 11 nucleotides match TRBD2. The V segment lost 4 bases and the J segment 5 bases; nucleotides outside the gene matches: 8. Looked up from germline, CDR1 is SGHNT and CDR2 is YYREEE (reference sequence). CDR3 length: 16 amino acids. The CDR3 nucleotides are TGTGCCAGCAGCCAAGGCGTAGCGGGGGGGCACAATGAGCAGTTCTTC. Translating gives CASSQGVAGGHNEQFF.

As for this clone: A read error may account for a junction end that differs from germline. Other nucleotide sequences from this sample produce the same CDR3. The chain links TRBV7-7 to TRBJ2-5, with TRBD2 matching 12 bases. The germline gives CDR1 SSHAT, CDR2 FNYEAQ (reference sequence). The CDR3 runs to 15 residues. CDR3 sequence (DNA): TGTGCTAGCAGCCCTAGCGGGGGGGCCGGGGAGACCCAGTACTTC. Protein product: CASSPSGGAGETQYF. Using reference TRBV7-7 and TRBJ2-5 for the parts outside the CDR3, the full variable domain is GAGVSQSPRYKVTKRGQDVTLRCDPISSHATLYWYQQALGQGPEFLTYFNYEAQPDKSGLPSDRFSAERPEGSISTLTIQRTEQRDSAMYRCASSPSGGAGETQYFGPGTRLLVL.

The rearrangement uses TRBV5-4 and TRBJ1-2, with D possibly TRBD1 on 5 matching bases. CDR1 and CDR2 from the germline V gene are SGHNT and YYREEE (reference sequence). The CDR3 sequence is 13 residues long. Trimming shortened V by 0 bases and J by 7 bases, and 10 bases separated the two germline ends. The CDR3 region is CASSLGEGLGYTF. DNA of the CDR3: TGTGCCAGCAGCTTGGGGGAGGGGCTTGGCTACACCTTC.

CDR3 sequence reads: CASSSLQGASYEQYF. CDR3 coding DNA: TGTGCCAGCAGTTCCCTCCAGGGGGCCTCCTACGAGCAGTACTTC. The chain employs TRBV27 and TRBJ2-7, with 8 positions matching TRBD1. Per germline, CDR1 MNHEY and CDR2 SMNVEV (reference sequence). This CDR3 has 15 residues. The V and J ends lost 4 bases and 0 bases, in that order; junction bases with no gene match: 5.

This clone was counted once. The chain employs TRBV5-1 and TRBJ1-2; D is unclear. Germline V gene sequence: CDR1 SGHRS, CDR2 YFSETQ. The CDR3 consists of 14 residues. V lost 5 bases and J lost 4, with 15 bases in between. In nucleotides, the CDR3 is TGCGCCAGCAGTTACGGACGGGAAGTCTATGGCTACACCTTC. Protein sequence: CASSYGREVYGYTF.

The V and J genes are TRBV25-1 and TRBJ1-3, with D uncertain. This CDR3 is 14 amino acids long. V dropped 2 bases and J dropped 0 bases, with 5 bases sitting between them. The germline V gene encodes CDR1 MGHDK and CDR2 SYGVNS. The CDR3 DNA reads TGTGCCAGCAGTGAAGAGAGCTCTGGAAACACCATATATTTT. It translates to CASSEESSGNTIYF.

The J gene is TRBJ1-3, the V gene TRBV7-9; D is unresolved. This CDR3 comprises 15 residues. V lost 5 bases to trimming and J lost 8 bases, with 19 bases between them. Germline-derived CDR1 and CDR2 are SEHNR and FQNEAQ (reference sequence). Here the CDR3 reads CASSPGGSDIDTIYF. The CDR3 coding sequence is TGTGCCAGCAGCCCGGGCGGGTCCGATATTGACACCATATATTTT.